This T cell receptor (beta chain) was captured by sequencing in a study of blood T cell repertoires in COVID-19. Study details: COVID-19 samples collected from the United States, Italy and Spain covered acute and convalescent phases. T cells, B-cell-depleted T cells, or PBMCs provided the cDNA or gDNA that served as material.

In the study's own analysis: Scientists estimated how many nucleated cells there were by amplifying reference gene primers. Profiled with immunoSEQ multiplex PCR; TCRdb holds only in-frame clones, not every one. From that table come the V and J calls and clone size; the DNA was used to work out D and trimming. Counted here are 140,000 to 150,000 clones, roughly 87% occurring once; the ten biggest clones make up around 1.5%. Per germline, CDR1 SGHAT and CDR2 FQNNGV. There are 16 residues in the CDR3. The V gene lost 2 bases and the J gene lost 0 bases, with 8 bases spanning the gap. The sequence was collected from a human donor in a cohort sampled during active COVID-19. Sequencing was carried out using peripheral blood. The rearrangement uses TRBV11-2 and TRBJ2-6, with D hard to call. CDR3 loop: CASSLSLSSGANVLTF. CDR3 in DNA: TGTGCCAGCAGCTTATCTTTGAGCTCTGGGGCCAACGTCCTGACTTTC.